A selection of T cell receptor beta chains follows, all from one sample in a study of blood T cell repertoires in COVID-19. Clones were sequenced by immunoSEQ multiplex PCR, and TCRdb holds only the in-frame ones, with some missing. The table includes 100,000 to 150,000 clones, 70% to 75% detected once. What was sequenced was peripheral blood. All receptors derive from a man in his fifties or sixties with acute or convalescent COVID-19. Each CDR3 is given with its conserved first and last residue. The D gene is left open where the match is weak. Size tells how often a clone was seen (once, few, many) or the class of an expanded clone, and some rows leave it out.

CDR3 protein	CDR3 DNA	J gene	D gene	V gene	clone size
CASSLGLAGGYEQYF	TGTGCCAGCAGCTTAGGACTAGCGGGGGGCTACGAGCAGTACTTC	TRBJ2-7	TRBD2	TRBV7-2	.
CASRNRQGSYEQYF	TGTGCCAGCAGAAACAGACAGGGGTCCTACGAGCAGTACTTC	TRBJ2-7	TRBD1	TRBV27	.
CASSLPGSNYGYTF	TGTGCCAGCAGCTTACCAGGTTCTAACTATGGCTACACCTTC	TRBJ1-2	.	TRBV13	.
CASSQDNQGARRAYEQYF	TGTGCCAGCAGCCAAGATAACCAGGGGGCTCGAAGGGCCTACGAGCAGTACTTC	TRBJ2-7	TRBD1	TRBV3-1/TRBV3-2	few
CASSIVAGGRETQYF	TGTGCCAGTAGTATAGTGGCAGGGGGCAGGGAGACCCAGTACTTC	TRBJ2-5	TRBD1	TRBV19	.
CASSPRLDREETQYF	TGTGCCAGCAGCCCTCGCCTCGACAGGGAAGAGACCCAGTACTTC	TRBJ2-5	TRBD1	TRBV11-2	.
CASSIQTTWGVASDTQYF	TGTGCCAGTAGTATCCAAACGACCTGGGGCGTAGCATCAGATACGCAGTATTTT	TRBJ2-3	.	TRBV19	.
CASSPPDRANTGELFF	TGTGCCAGCTCACCCCCGGACAGGGCCAACACCGGGGAGCTGTTTTTT	TRBJ2-2	TRBD1	TRBV18	.
CASRSRESMEGYTF	TGTGCCTCCCGGAGTAGGGAGTCTATGGAGGGCTACACCTTC	TRBJ1-2	.	TRBV6-5	few
CAWSSGFSGYTF	TGTGCCTGGAGTTCAGGGTTTAGTGGCTACACCTTC	TRBJ1-2	.	TRBV30	.
CASSHSLAGGYEQYF	TGCGCCAGCAGCCACTCCCTAGCAGGGGGATACGAGCAGTACTTC	TRBJ2-7	TRBD1	TRBV4-1	.